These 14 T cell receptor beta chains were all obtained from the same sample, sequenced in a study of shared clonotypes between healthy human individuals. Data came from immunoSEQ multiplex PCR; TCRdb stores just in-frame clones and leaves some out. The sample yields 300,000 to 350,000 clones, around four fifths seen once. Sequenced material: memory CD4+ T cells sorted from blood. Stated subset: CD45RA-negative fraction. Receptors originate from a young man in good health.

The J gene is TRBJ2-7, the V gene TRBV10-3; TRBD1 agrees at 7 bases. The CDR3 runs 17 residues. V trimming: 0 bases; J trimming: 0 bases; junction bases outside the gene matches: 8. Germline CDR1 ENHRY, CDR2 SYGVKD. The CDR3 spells CAISESATGTVSYEQYF. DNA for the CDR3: TGTGCCATCAGTGAGTCGGCGACCGGGACAGTCTCCTACGAGCAGTACTTC.

The CDR3 here is CASGKGRDTQYF. The CDR3 bases are TGTGCCAGCGGAAAGGGTCGGGATACGCAGTATTTT. The chain recombines TRBV5-4 with TRBJ2-3; D is undetermined. The CDR3 is made up of 12 amino acids. Germline assignment: CDR1 SGHNT and CDR2 YYREEE (reference sequence). V lost 7 bases to trimming and J lost 6 bases, with 12 bases between them.

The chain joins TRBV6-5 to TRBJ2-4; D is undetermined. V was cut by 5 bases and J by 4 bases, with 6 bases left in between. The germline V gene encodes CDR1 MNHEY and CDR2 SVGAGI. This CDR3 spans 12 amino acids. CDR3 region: CASSQSKNIQYF. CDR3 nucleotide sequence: TGTGCCAGCAGTCAATCAAAAAACATTCAGTACTTC.

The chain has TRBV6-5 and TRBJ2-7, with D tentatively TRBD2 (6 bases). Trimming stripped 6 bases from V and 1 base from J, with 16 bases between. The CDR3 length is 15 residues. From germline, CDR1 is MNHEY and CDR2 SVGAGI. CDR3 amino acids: CASSLGGLGSYEQYF. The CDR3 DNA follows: TGTGCCAGCAGCCTCGGGGGTCTTGGTTCCTACGAGCAGTACTTC.

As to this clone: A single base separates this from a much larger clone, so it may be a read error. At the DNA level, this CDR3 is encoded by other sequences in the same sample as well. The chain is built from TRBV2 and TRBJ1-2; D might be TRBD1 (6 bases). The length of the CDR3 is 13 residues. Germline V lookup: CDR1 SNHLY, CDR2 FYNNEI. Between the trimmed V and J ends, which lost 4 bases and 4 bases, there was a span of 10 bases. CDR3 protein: CASSGTGSYGYTF. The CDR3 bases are TGTGCCAGCAGTGGAACAGGGAGCTATGGCTACACCTTC.

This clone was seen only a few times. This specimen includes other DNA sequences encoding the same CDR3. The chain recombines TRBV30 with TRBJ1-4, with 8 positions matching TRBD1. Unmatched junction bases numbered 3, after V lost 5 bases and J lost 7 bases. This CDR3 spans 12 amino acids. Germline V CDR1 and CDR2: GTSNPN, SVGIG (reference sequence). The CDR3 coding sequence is TGTGCCTGGGGACAGGGAGGTGAAAAACTGTTTTTT. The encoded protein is CAWGQGGEKLFF.

The CDR3 coding sequence is TGTGCCAGCAGCCGAACAGGGTACCCGTACTACGAGCAGTACTTC. This gives the protein CASSRTGYPYYEQYF. The V and J genes are TRBV27 and TRBJ2-7; D is perhaps TRBD1 (6 bases). V dropped 6 bases and J dropped 3 bases, with 18 bases sitting between them. The CDR3 contains 15 residues. Germline-derived CDR1 and CDR2 are MNHEY and SMNVEV (reference sequence).

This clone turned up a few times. The CDR3 DNA follows: TGTGCCAGCAGTTTAGGAGGGGCCAGCACAGATACGCAGTATTTT. This translates into CASSLGGASTDTQYF. V and J are TRBV27 and TRBJ2-3; D perhaps matches TRBD2 (6 bases). The CDR3 covers 15 residues. With 2 bases removed from V and 0 bases from J, the gap between germline ends came to 9 bases. The germline gives CDR1 MNHEY, CDR2 SMNVEV (reference sequence).

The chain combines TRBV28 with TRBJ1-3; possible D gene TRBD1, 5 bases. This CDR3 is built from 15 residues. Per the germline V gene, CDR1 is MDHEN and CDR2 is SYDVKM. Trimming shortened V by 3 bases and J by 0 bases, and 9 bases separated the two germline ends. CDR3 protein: CASSFRGGSGNTIYF. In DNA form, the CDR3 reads TGTGCCAGCAGTTTTCGCGGGGGCTCTGGAAACACCATATATTTT.

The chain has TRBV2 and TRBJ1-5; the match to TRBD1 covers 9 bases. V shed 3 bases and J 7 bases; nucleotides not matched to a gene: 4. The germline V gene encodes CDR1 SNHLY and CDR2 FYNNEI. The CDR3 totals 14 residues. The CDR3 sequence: CASSDRDRAQPQHF. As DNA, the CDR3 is TGTGCCAGCAGTGATAGGGACAGGGCCCAGCCCCAGCATTTT.

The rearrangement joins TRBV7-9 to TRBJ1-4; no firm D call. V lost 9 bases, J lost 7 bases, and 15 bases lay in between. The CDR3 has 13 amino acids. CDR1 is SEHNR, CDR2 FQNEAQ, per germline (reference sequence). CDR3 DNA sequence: TGTGCCAGGGGGAGGGATATCCTTGAAAAACTGTTTTTT. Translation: CARGRDILEKLFF.

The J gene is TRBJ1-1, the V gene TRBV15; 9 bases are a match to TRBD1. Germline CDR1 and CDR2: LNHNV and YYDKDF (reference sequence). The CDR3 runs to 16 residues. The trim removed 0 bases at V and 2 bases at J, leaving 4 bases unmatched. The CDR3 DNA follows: TGTGCCACCAGCAGAGAAGGGGGACAGGGAAACACTGAAGCTTTCTTT. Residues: CATSREGGQGNTEAFF.

The CDR3 loop reads CASSFFPGADTQYF. CDR3 DNA: TGTGCCAGCAGCTTTTTTCCCGGGGCAGATACGCAGTATTTT. The chain carries TRBV7-9 and TRBJ2-3, with D perhaps matching TRBD2 (5 bases). Germline CDR1 is SEHNR and CDR2 is FQNEAQ (reference sequence). V was cut by 3 bases and J by 4 bases, with 11 bases left in between. The CDR3 loop spans 14 amino acids.

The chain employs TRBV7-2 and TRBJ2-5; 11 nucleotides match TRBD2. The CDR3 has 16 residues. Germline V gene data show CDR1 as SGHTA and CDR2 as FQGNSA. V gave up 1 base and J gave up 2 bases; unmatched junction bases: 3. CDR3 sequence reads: CASSLGVAGGQETQYF. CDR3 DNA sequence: TGTGCCAGCAGCTTAGGGGTAGCGGGAGGGCAAGAGACCCAGTACTTC.